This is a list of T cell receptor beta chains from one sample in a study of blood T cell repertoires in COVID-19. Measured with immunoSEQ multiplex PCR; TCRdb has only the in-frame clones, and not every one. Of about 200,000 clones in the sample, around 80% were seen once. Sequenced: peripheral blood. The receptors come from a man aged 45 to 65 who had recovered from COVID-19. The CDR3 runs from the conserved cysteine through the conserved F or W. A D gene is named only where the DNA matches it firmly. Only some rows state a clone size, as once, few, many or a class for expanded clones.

TGTGCCAGCAGCTTAGGACTAGCGGGCCCGTCTAGCACAGATACGCAGTATTTT,CASSLGLAGPSSTDTQYF,TRBJ2-3,TRBD2,TRBV7-3,-
TGTGCCAGCAGCCTCGACAGGGGCTATGGCTACACCTTC,CASSLDRGYGYTF,TRBJ1-2,TRBD1,TRBV5-5,-
TGCGCCAGCAGCTTGGAGAGGGCTGGCACAGATACGCAGTATTTT,CASSLERAGTDTQYF,TRBJ2-3,-,TRBV5-1,-
TGTGCCAGTAGTCCGGCTAGCGGGACCTACCTCAGGGAGACCCAGTACTTC,CASSPASGTYLRETQYF,TRBJ2-5,TRBD2,TRBV19,-
TGTGCCAGCAGTTTATTTGGCGGGAGGGGTTACGAGCAGTACTTC,CASSLFGGRGYEQYF,TRBJ2-7,TRBD2,TRBV28,few
TGCAGCGTTCGACAGGGGGCTACTGACACTGAAGCTTTCTTT,CSVRQGATDTEAFF,TRBJ1-1,TRBD1,TRBV29-1,few
TGTGCCAGCAGCCGAGACGTGGGGCGCGACGAGCAGTACTTC,CASSRDVGRDEQYF,TRBJ2-7,-,TRBV4-2,many
TGTGCCAGCAGCTACACGAACTATGGCTACACCTTC,CASSYTNYGYTF,TRBJ1-2,-,TRBV7-2,-
TGCGCCAGCAGCTTGGTCGTGGGTTGGTGGCGGGAGGGCCAAGAGACCCAGTACTTC,CASSLVVGWWREGQETQYF,TRBJ2-5,TRBD2,TRBV5-1,-
TGTGCCAGCAGCTTGACAGGGGCGGAGACCCAGTACTTC,CASSLTGAETQYF,TRBJ2-5,TRBD1,TRBV5-5,-
TGTGCCAGTAGTCTTGCGGTCTCTGGAAACACCATATATTTT,CASSLAVSGNTIYF,TRBJ1-3,-,TRBV19,-
TGTGCCAGCAGCCCCCCCGGGACTTCCTACCAAGAGACCCAGTACTTC,CASSPPGTSYQETQYF,TRBJ2-5,-,TRBV5-4,-
TGTGCCAGCAGTTCGGCCAGGGACAGCTCCTATAATTCACCCCTCCACTTT,CASSSARDSSYNSPLHF,TRBJ1-6,TRBD1,TRBV2,-
TGTGCCAGCGGATTATCTACAGGGGTTGACACTGAAGCTTTCTTT,CASGLSTGVDTEAFF,TRBJ1-1,TRBD1,TRBV28,-
TGTGCCAGCCGACAACTTCTGGAGGGGGCGGAAGCTTTCTTT,CASRQLLEGAEAFF,TRBJ1-1,TRBD1,TRBV28,-
TGTGCCAGCAGTCGGGACAGGGAACAGATGGGAGCTTTCTTT,CASSRDREQMGAFF,TRBJ1-1,TRBD1,TRBV6-5,-
TGTGCCTGGAGCCCCACAACGCCTCTAGCCAAAAACATTCAGTACTTC,CAWSPTTPLAKNIQYF,TRBJ2-4,-,TRBV30,few
TGTGCCAGCAGCCAAGAAGACAGGGCTGGAAACACCATATATTTT,CASSQEDRAGNTIYF,TRBJ1-3,TRBD1,TRBV4-2,-
TGTGCCAGCAGCACCGCCTGCGGGGGACTAGCCTACGAGCAGTACTTC,CASSTACGGLAYEQYF,TRBJ2-7,-,TRBV21-1,-
TGTGCCAGCAGCTTGGGACTAGCGGGGACCTACAATGAGCAGTTCTTC,CASSLGLAGTYNEQFF,TRBJ2-1,TRBD2,TRBV11-3,-